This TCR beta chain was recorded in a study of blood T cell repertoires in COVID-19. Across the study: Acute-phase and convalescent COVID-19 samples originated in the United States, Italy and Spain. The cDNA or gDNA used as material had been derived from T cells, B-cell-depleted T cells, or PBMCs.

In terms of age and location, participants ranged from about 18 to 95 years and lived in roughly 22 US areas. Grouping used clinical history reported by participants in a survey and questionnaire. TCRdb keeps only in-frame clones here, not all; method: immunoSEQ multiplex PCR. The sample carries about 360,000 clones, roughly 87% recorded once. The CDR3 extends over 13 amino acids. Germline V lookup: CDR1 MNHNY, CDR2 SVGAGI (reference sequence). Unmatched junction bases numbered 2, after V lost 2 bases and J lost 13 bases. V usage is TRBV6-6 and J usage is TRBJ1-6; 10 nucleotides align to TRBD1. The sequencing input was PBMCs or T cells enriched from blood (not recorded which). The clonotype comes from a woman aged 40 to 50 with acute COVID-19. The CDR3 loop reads CASSYGQGVPLHF. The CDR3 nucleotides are TGTGCCAGCAGTTACGGACAGGGGGTTCCCCTCCACTTT.